Following are 17 T cell receptor beta chains from one sample sequenced in a study of blood T cell repertoires in COVID-19. Sequenced by immunoSEQ multiplex PCR; TCRdb stores in-frame clones only, minus some. The sample holds approximately 150,000 clones, roughly 81% seen once. The sequenced sample was peripheral blood. The source of these receptors is a man aged 40-55 years with acute or convalescent COVID-19.

The V gene is TRBV5-6, the J gene TRBJ1-2, with D perhaps matching TRBD1 (6 bases). Germline V gives CDR1 SGHDT, CDR2 YYEEEE. With 1 base removed from V and 3 bases from J, the gap between germline ends came to 10 bases. The CDR3 loop spans 14 amino acids. Here the CDR3 DNA reads TGTGCCAGCAGCTTGCAGGGGCGGGACTATGGCTACACCTTC. This codes for CASSLQGRDYGYTF.

This clone was counted a few times. J is TRBJ1-1 and V is TRBV29-1, with TRBD1 as a possible D gene (5 bases). The CDR3 sequence is 15 residues long. Germline V gene data show CDR1 as SQVTM and CDR2 as ANQGSEA. V was pared by 5 bases and J by 1 base, with 17 bases between. The CDR3 sequence: CSVRLWGVTNTEAFF. CDR3 sequence (DNA): TGCAGCGTTCGGTTGTGGGGGGTTACGAACACTGAAGCTTTCTTT.

The J gene is TRBJ2-3, the V gene TRBV6-2 or TRBV6-3; no clear D. This CDR3 is 15 amino acids long. Germline CDR1 is MNHEY and CDR2 is SVGEGT. Trimming left V 4 bases short and J 1 base short, with 12 bases between. CDR3 DNA: TGTGCCAGCAGTTCCCCAGGTCGGCGCACAGATACGCAGTATTTT. It is translated as CASSSPGRRTDTQYF.

CDR3 DNA sequence: TGTGCCAGCAGCTCCGGGTTATCGAACACCGGGGAGCTGTTTTTT. It translates to CASSSGLSNTGELFF. The gene calls are TRBV6-5 and TRBJ2-2; D not certain. Germline V gene data show CDR1 as MNHEY and CDR2 as SVGAGI. The CDR3 spans 15 residues. The ends were cut back, 6 bases at V and 0 bases at J, with 11 bases in the middle.

This CDR3 is CASSLRTITERNTIYF. The DNA of the CDR3 is TGTGCCAGCAGCTTGCGCACCATAACAGAACGAAACACCATATATTTT. The chain is built from TRBV5-6 and TRBJ1-3; D is uncertain. Trimming shortened V by 1 base and J by 5 bases, and 16 bases separated the two germline ends. The germline gives CDR1 SGHDT, CDR2 YYEEEE. The CDR3 loop spans 16 amino acids.

This chain uses TRBV7-2 with TRBJ2-5, with a tentative D call TRBD2 (6 bases). The V end was cut by 1 base, the J end by 3 bases, with 6 bases between. Germline V lookup: CDR1 SGHTA, CDR2 FQGNSA. CDR3 length equals 13 residues. The DNA of the CDR3 is TGTGCCAGCAGCTTAGAGCGGGAAGAGACCCAGTACTTC. Its translation is CASSLEREETQYF. Full variable domain (rest looked up from reference TRBV7-2 and TRBJ2-5): GAGVSQSPSNKVTEKGKDVELRCDPISGHTALYWYRQSLGQGLEFLIYFQGNSAPDKSGLPSDRFSAERTGGSVSTLTIQRTQQEDSAVYLCASSLEREETQYFGPGTRLLVL.

The V gene is TRBV6-8, the J gene TRBJ2-1; D perhaps matches TRBD1 (6 bases). There are 20 residues in the CDR3. The germline V gene has CDR1 MNHGY and CDR2 SAAAGT. V lost 3 bases to trimming and J lost 5 bases, with 29 bases between them. CDR3: CASSYWVVAGDFLGHNEQFF. In DNA form, the CDR3 reads TGTGCCAGCAGTTATTGGGTGGTAGCAGGGGATTTCCTAGGCCACAATGAGCAGTTCTTC.

The CDR3 coding sequence is TGCGCCAGCAGCTTCACGACAGGAGCTAACTATGGCTACACCTTC. Protein sequence: CASSFTTGANYGYTF. J is TRBJ1-2 and V is TRBV5-1; D might be TRBD1 (6 bases). Germline V gene sequence: CDR1 SGHRS, CDR2 YFSETQ. Trimming took 2 bases from V and 0 from J, leaving 11 bases between them. This CDR3 spans 15 amino acids. The full variable domain, in which reference TRBV5-1 and TRBJ1-2 provide the parts outside the CDR3, is KAGVTQTPRYLIKTRGQQVTLSCSPISGHRSVSWYQQTPGQGLQFLFEYFSETQRNKGNFPGRFSGRQFSNSRSEMNVSTLELGDSALYLCASSFTTGANYGYTFGSGTRLTVV.

V is TRBV18 and J is TRBJ1-5; D call uncertain. CDR1 is KGHSH and CDR2 is LQKENI in the germline V gene. Trimming took 6 bases from V and 0 from J, leaving 9 bases between them. The CDR3 runs to 14 residues. The CDR3 sequence: CASSASYSNQPQHF. The CDR3 DNA reads as TGTGCCAGCTCGGCCAGTTATAGCAATCAGCCCCAGCATTTT.

The chain couples TRBV5-1 to TRBJ1-2; unclear D gene. Trimming cost V 10 bases and J 0 bases, with 16 bases left between them. The germline CDR1 and CDR2 sequences are SGHRS and YFSETQ. There are 14 residues in the CDR3. In DNA form, the CDR3 reads TGCGCCTCTTCCTGGTCAGCGGCTAACTATGGCTACACCTTC. The encoded protein is CASSWSAANYGYTF. Variable domain in full (rest from reference TRBV5-1 and TRBJ1-2): KAGVTQTPRYLIKTRGQQVTLSCSPISGHRSVSWYQQTPGQGLQFLFEYFSETQRNKGNFPGRFSGRQFSNSRSEMNVSTLELGDSALYLCASSWSAANYGYTFGSGTRLTVV.

J is TRBJ1-2 and V is TRBV4-3, with TRBD1 matching 9 bases. In germline, CDR1 is LGHNA, CDR2 YSLEER. V was pared by 4 bases and J by 1 base, with 4 bases of the junction left unmatched. The CDR3 extends over 15 amino acids. In DNA form, the CDR3 reads TGCGCCAGCAGCCCGACAGGGGGAAATAACTATGGCTACACCTTC. This codes for CASSPTGGNNYGYTF.

This chain uses TRBV5-4 with TRBJ1-2, with D possibly being TRBD1 (6 bases). The CDR3 is 14 amino acids. Trimming pared 0 bases from V and 5 bases from J, leaving 11 bases between. Germline V CDR1 and CDR2: SGHNT, YYREEE (reference sequence). The CDR3 sequence: CASSLEGGRYGYTF. The CDR3 DNA reads as TGTGCCAGCAGCTTGGAGGGGGGGAGGTATGGCTACACCTTC.

The rearrangement links TRBV19 to TRBJ1-1, with a weak D call TRBD1 (5 bases). CDR3 length equals 13 residues. The V end was cut by 5 bases, the J end by 4 bases, with 11 bases between. CDR1 is LNHDA and CDR2 is SQIVND in the germline V gene (reference sequence). The CDR3 DNA follows: TGTGCCAGTAGTTTTTCGGGGGGCACTGAAGCTTTCTTT. It codes for CASSFSGGTEAFF.

The rearrangement joins TRBV2 to TRBJ1-1; D remains unclear. CDR3 length: 11 residues. The germline V gene encodes CDR1 SNHLY and CDR2 FYNNEI. Trimming stripped 8 bases from V and 9 bases from J, with 13 bases between. The CDR3 DNA reads TGTGCCAGCCAAGTGGGAGTAAAAGCTTTCTTT. Its protein is CASQVGVKAFF. The full variable domain, rest sourced from reference TRBV2 and TRBJ1-1, is EPEVTQTPSHQVTQMGQEVILRCVPISNHLYFYWYRQILGQKVEFLVSFYNNEISEKSEIFDDQFSVERPDGSNFTLKIRSTKLEDSAMYFCASQVGVKAFFGQGTRLTVV.

A single count supports this clone. This chain uses TRBV3-1 (or the pseudogene TRBV3-2) with TRBJ1-3, with D possibly TRBD1 on 5 matching bases. This CDR3 is 17 amino acids long. Germline V CDR1 and CDR2: LGHDT, YNNKEL (reference sequence). V lost 5 bases and J lost 0, with 17 bases in between. The CDR3, as DNA: TGTGCCAGCAGCAAACCGGGAGTAGGGGTCTCTGGAAACACCATATATTTT. This codes for CASSKPGVGVSGNTIYF.

The chain joins TRBV3-1 (or the pseudogene TRBV3-2) to TRBJ2-2, with D possibly TRBD1 on 5 matching bases. V dropped 7 bases and J dropped 5 bases, with 11 bases sitting between them. CDR1 and CDR2 (germline): LGHDT, YNNKEL (reference sequence). The CDR3 length is 13 residues. CDR3 in amino acids: CASNNRRTGELFF. Written as DNA, the CDR3 is TGTGCCAGCAATAACAGGCGGACCGGGGAGCTGTTTTTT.

The chain employs TRBV6-2 or TRBV6-3 and TRBJ1-2, with 8 bases fitting TRBD1. This CDR3 is 17 amino acids long. Germline V gene lookup returns CDR1 MNHEY and CDR2 SVGEGT. The trim removed 0 bases at V and 0 bases at J, leaving 6 bases unmatched. As DNA, the CDR3 is TGTGCCAGCAGTTACTCGCTGGGACAGGTAGCTAACTATGGCTACACCTTC. Its translation: CASSYSLGQVANYGYTF.